Below, 2 T cell receptor beta chains from the same sample are listed, as sequenced in a study of radiation and T cells in renal cell carcinoma. As for time point: blood 2 weeks post-SBRT. As to treatment: 15 Gy SBRT to primary tumor, nephrectomy 4 weeks later. TCRdb keeps only in-frame clones here, not all; method: immunoSEQ multiplex PCR. This table holds some 76,000 clones, about 80% found once. Sample: blood, taken from a patient whose treatment included radiotherapy and nephrectomy. The receptors here all came from a man aged 55 to 70 with renal cell carcinoma.

The rearrangement links TRBV5-1 to TRBJ2-5; D possibly matches TRBD1 or TRBD2 (5 bases each). Germline loops: CDR1 SGHRS, CDR2 YFSETQ. The CDR3 spans 16 residues. The germline V and J ends were trimmed by 0 bases and 0 bases, with 12 bases remaining between them. CDR3 protein: CASSLGVGTYQETQYF. The DNA for the CDR3 is TGCGCCAGCAGCTTGGGGGTCGGGACCTACCAAGAGACCCAGTACTTC.

The CDR3 loop reads CASRPDSAGPQHF. The CDR3 bases are TGTGCCAGCAGACCGGACTCAGCAGGGCCCCAGCATTTT. The J gene is TRBJ1-5, the V gene TRBV2, with no clear D. This CDR3 is 13 amino acids long. Germline V gives CDR1 SNHLY, CDR2 FYNNEI. Between the trimmed V and J ends, which lost 6 bases and 9 bases, there was a span of 15 bases.